These 2 T cell receptor beta chains originate from one sample sequenced in a study of T cell responses to AZD1222 COVID-19 vaccine. The protocol was immunoSEQ multiplex PCR, while the TCRdb copy is restricted to in-frame clones and leaves out a portion. The sample consists of under 150,000 clones, approximately 88% of them appearing once. Sample: peripheral blood, taken on day 0 of AZD1222 vaccination. These receptors were taken from an adult in good health.

The rearrangement links TRBV11-2 to TRBJ2-5; TRBD1 is a possible D gene (5 bases). The CDR3 is 14 residues long. In germline, CDR1 is SGHAT, CDR2 FQNNGV. V shed 1 base and J shed 2 bases, with 8 bases lying between them. Written as DNA, the CDR3 is TGTGCCAGCAGCTTAGTCCAGGGACAAGAGACCCAGTACTTC. It encodes CASSLVQGQETQYF.

This clone showed up just once. The chain carries TRBV27 and TRBJ2-1, with 10 bases aligning to TRBD2. This CDR3 is 16 amino acids long. Germline-derived CDR1 and CDR2 are MNHEY and SMNVEV (reference sequence). The junction had 9 bases not matched to a gene; V was cut back by 5 bases and J by 5 bases. CDR3 residues: CASSVISGGPDNEQFF. CDR3 sequence (DNA): TGTGCCAGCAGTGTTATTAGCGGGGGGCCCGACAATGAGCAGTTCTTC.